The next 9 T cell receptor beta chains were all read from a single sample in a study of cytomegalovirus exposure and HLA in healthy donors. Method: immunoSEQ multiplex PCR; TCRdb's copy keeps in-frame clones and lacks some. The data show more than 70,000 clones, almost 97% seen once. The sequenced sample was PBMCs. The receptors stem from a man aged 18-30 years in good health and CMV-seropositive.

The chain has TRBV7-2 and TRBJ1-2; TRBD1 matches 9 bases. The CDR3 extends over 15 amino acids. With V trimmed by 5 bases and J by 2 bases, 6 bases remained unmatched. Germline V gene lookup returns CDR1 SGHTA and CDR2 FQGNSA. Written as DNA, the CDR3 is TGTGCCAGCAGCGGAGGAACAGGGGGCAACTATGGCTACACCTTC. It specifies CASSGGTGGNYGYTF.

This sequence joins TRBV5-1 and TRBJ2-5; 7 nucleotides align to TRBD1. J lost 3 bases, V lost 4 bases, and 6 bases had no gene match. Germline V gene lookup returns CDR1 SGHRS and CDR2 YFSETQ. The length of the CDR3 is 14 residues. This chain's CDR3 is CASSTPGQKETQYF. The CDR3 nucleotides read TGCGCCAGCAGCACGCCGGGACAGAAAGAGACCCAGTACTTC.

The chain employs TRBV28 and TRBJ2-5; 8 bases agree with TRBD1. The germline V gene has CDR1 MDHEN and CDR2 SYDVKM. The CDR3 loop spans 14 amino acids. The V segment lost 5 bases and the J segment 4 bases; nucleotides outside the gene matches: 6. The CDR3 protein is CASSDPQGAETQYF. The CDR3 bases are TGTGCCAGCAGTGATCCGCAGGGGGCAGAGACCCAGTACTTC.

The chain employs TRBV19 and TRBJ1-1, with 9 bases that match TRBD1. The CDR3 consists of 15 residues. The V gene's germline CDR1 is LNHDA and CDR2 SQIVND (reference sequence). The V segment lost 6 bases and the J segment 1 base; nucleotides outside the gene matches: 6. CDR3 sequence: CASRGQGIGNTEAFF. The CDR3 bases are TGTGCCAGTAGGGGACAGGGAATAGGGAACACTGAAGCTTTCTTT.

The chain has TRBV6-5 and TRBJ2-2, with 11 nucleotides matching TRBD1. The V and J ends lost 6 bases and 7 bases, in that order; junction bases with no gene match: 1. The CDR3 loop spans 13 amino acids. Germline CDR1 and CDR2: MNHEY and SVGAGI. The CDR3 spells CASRGTGGGELFF. CDR3 DNA sequence: TGTGCCAGCAGAGGGACAGGGGGCGGGGAGCTGTTTTTT.

The rearrangement joins TRBV7-9 to TRBJ2-1; 8 positions match TRBD1. This CDR3 contains 15 residues. In germline, CDR1 is SEHNR, CDR2 FQNEAQ (reference sequence). V lost 2 bases to trimming and J lost 9 bases; unmatched junction nucleotides: 9. CDR3 nucleotide sequence: TGTGCCAGCAGCTTAAGGGGACAGGCTATGGGTGAGCAGTTCTTC. Translation: CASSLRGQAMGEQFF.

The rearrangement links TRBV25-1 to TRBJ2-4; 8 bases fit TRBD2. The CDR3 length is 14 residues. The ends lost 7 bases at V and 6 bases at J; junction bases unmatched: 8. Germline loops: CDR1 MGHDK, CDR2 SYGVNS. CDR3 nucleotide sequence: TGTGCCAGCAAACGGGAGGGCGGTTCAAACATTCAGTACTTC. This encodes CASKREGGSNIQYF.

The rearrangement joins TRBV27 to TRBJ1-4, with a weak D call TRBD1 (5 bases). Trimming pared 2 bases from V and 5 bases from J, leaving 9 bases between. This CDR3 contains 14 residues. Germline V CDR1 and CDR2: MNHEY, SMNVEV (reference sequence). As DNA, the CDR3 is TGTGCCAGCAGTTTACAAGGGGCAAATGAAAAACTGTTTTTT. Its translation: CASSLQGANEKLFF.

The CDR3: CASSLTPSGSVDEQFF. As DNA, the CDR3 is TGTGCCAGCAGCTTAACCCCTAGCGGGAGTGTCGATGAGCAGTTCTTC. The chain combines TRBV7-3 with TRBJ2-1; 10 bases are a match to TRBD2. Losses at the gene ends were 0 bases for V and 8 bases for J; bases not matched to a gene: 7. Germline-derived CDR1 and CDR2 are SGHTA and FQGTGA. This CDR3 is 16 amino acids long.